This T cell receptor (beta chain) was observed in a study of T cell responses to AZD1222 COVID-19 vaccine. Findings and caveats of the study: Spike as a whole was targeted by vaccine-associated CD4 TCRs, dominant at 160-218 and 743-854.

A word on this clone: Its antigen is currently unknown.

This CDR3 is 12 amino acids long. The germline V and J ends were trimmed by 5 bases and 7 bases, with 11 bases remaining between them. Sequenced by immunoSEQ multiplex PCR; TCRdb stores in-frame clones only, minus some. Of 200,000 to 250,000 clones in the sample, around 94% were seen once. The chain links TRBV12-3 or TRBV12-4 to TRBJ1-1; TRBD1 might be the D (5 bases). The TCR was taken from an adult who received the MenACWY meningococcal vaccine as a control. This specimen consisted of peripheral blood, obtained 28 days after the second dose of the MenACWY control vaccine. This CDR3 reads CASSGAGGEAFF. CDR3 coding DNA: TGTGCCAGCAGTGGGGCGGGTGGTGAAGCTTTCTTT.